This paragraph reports one T cell receptor beta chain. Its antigen remains unidentified. Use of 60 Vbeta and 13 Jbeta primers characterized the PCR. TCRdb's table, derived via immunoSEQ multiplex PCR, lists solely in-frame clones and lacks some. The table has 150,000 to 200,000 clones, less than 75% seen once. These data are taken from a study of cytomegalovirus exposure and HLA in healthy donors. Broader study findings: Later analysis revealed greater clonal expansion in HLA-associated TCR beta chains than in equally common others. A later analysis revealed that TCR association rates differed between HLA loci, peaking at DRB1 and bottoming out at HLA-C.

This CDR3 comprises 16 residues. Losses at the gene ends were 6 bases for V and 3 bases for J; bases not matched to a gene: 13. CDR1 and CDR2 from the germline V gene are SNHLY and FYNNEI. This receptor was obtained from a girl between 5 and 17 years old in good health and CMV-seronegative. The sequencing sample was made of PBMCs. This chain uses TRBV2 with TRBJ2-7; TRBD2 agrees at 8 bases. CDR3 bases: TGTGCCAGCAGGATAACGGGGGGGGGCGCGGGCTACGAGCAGTACTTC. It codes for CASRITGGGAGYEQYF.